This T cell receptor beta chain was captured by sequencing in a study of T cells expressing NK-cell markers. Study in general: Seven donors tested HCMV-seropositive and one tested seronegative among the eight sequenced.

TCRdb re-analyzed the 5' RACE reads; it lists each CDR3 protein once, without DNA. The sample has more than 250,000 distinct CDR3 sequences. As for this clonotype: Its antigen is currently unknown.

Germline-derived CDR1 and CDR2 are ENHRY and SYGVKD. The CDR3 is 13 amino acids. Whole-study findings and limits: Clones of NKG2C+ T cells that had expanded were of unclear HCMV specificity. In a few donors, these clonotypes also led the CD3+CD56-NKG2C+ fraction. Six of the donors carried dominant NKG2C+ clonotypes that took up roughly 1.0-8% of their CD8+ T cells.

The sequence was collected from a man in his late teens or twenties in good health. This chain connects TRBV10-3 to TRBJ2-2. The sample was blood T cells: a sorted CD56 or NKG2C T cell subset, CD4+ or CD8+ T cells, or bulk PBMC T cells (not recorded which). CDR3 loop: CAIRDTDTGELFF.